This T cell receptor beta chain was documented in a study of blood T cell repertoires in COVID-19. Study background: The study drew acute and convalescent COVID-19 samples from the United States, Italy and Spain. T cells, B-cell-depleted T cells, or PBMCs provided the cDNA or gDNA that served as material.

The protocol was immunoSEQ multiplex PCR, while the TCRdb copy is restricted to in-frame clones and leaves out a portion. The sample contains over 250,000 clones, more than 70% of which appear only once. This CDR3 is 14 amino acids long. The ends were cut back, 0 bases at V and 7 bases at J, with 12 bases in the middle. Germline CDR1 SGHAT, CDR2 FQNNGV. All recovered Cohort 3 donors got two negative PCRs, got clearance, or saw symptom resolution. This clonotype originated in a woman between 25 and 40 years old who had recovered from COVID-19. The chain has TRBV11-2 and TRBJ2-5; D uncertain. The sequenced sample was PBMCs or T cells enriched from blood (not recorded which). The CDR3 here is CASSLDATSGTQYF. The DNA for the CDR3 is TGTGCCAGCAGCTTAGATGCCACCTCGGGGACCCAGTACTTC.